Below, 9 T cell receptor beta chains from the same sample are listed, as sequenced in a study of T cell repertoires in cytomegalovirus infection. TCRdb re-analysed the reads in MiXCR, keeping a single row per CDR3 protein. The data hold about 220,000 distinct CDR3 sequences, with 35% to 40% observed a single time. These receptors are not linked to any known antigen. The sequenced sample was CD8+ T cells from cultured PBMCs, obtained from culture after CMV antigen stimulation. The receptor set was obtained from a human donor in good health (CMV status not recorded). Some clones in this sample may be carry-over from other donors' samples.

The J gene is TRBJ1-5, the V gene TRBV27; the D gene is possibly TRBD1 (5 bases). The ends were cut back, 5 bases at V and 2 bases at J, with 16 bases in the middle. CDR1 is MNHEY, CDR2 SMNVEV, per germline (reference sequence). This CDR3 is built from 16 residues. CDR3 sequence: CASSPRGRGGNQPQHF. CDR3 coding DNA: TGTGCCAGCAGTCCTCGGGGAAGAGGGGGCAATCAGCCCCAGCATTTT.

This clonotype was detected a few times. The CDR3 protein is CASSYGLALGKGYEQYF. The CDR3 bases are TGTGCCAGCAGTTACGGGCTAGCCCTAGGGAAGGGGTACGAGCAGTACTTC. This chain connects TRBV28 to TRBJ2-7; either TRBD1 or TRBD2 may supply D (5 bases each). CDR1 MDHEN and CDR2 SYDVKM come from the germline V gene. Trimming took 4 bases from V and 4 from J, leaving 23 bases between them. This CDR3 has 17 amino acids.

The gene calls are TRBV5-4 and TRBJ2-6; 13 nucleotides align to TRBD2. Germline lookup yields CDR1 SGHNT and CDR2 YYREEE (reference sequence). CDR3 size: 17 residues. Germline trimming cut 4 bases from V and 4 bases from J; bases unmatched to any gene: 5. The CDR3 DNA sequence: TGTGCCAGCAGCCCGACTAGCGGGGGGCTGGGGGCCAACGTCCTGACTTTC. Protein: CASSPTSGGLGANVLTF.

The V and J genes are TRBV28 and TRBJ1-1; a possible D gene is TRBD1 (6 bases). With 7 bases removed from V and 5 bases from J, the gap between germline ends came to 20 bases. The CDR3 extends over 15 amino acids. In germline, CDR1 is MDHEN, CDR2 SYDVKM. CDR3 nucleotide sequence: TGTGCCAGCAACTTTATTGATTCAGGGGATACTGAAGCTTTCTTT. It translates to CASNFIDSGDTEAFF.

This clonotype came up a few times. The rearrangement links TRBV7-3 to TRBJ2-1, with D possibly TRBD1 on 6 matching bases. The V gene lost 5 bases and the J gene lost 6 bases, with 17 bases spanning the gap. The CDR3 spans 15 residues. Germline V gives CDR1 SGHTA, CDR2 FQGTGA. CDR3 sequence: CASSENWGQGNEQFF. The CDR3 nucleotides are TGTGCCAGCAGCGAAAATTGGGGGCAGGGCAATGAGCAGTTCTTC.

Only a few counts were recorded for this clonotype. J is TRBJ2-2 and V is TRBV11-3, with a tentative D call TRBD2 (6 bases). Germline V CDR1 and CDR2: SGHNT, YENEEA. Trimming pared 4 bases from V and 3 bases from J, leaving 6 bases between. This CDR3 contains 13 residues. CDR3 DNA: TGTGCCAGCAGCTCTAGCGACACCGGGGAGCTGTTTTTT. As protein: CASSSSDTGELFF.

The gene calls are TRBV5-4 and TRBJ1-1; D gene ambiguous. The V gene's germline CDR1 is SGHNT and CDR2 YYREEE (reference sequence). There are 14 residues in the CDR3. The germline V and J ends were trimmed by 0 bases and 5 bases, with 11 bases remaining between them. The CDR3 nucleotides read TGTGCCAGCAGCTTGGAGCGGCGATGGACTGAAGCTTTCTTT. Translated: CASSLERRWTEAFF.

This clonotype was recorded a few times. V gene TRBV27 combines with J gene TRBJ2-3; 7 bases agree with TRBD1. Germline V gene lookup returns CDR1 MNHEY and CDR2 SMNVEV (reference sequence). This CDR3 contains 17 residues. V shed 5 bases and J 5 bases; nucleotides not matched to a gene: 16. CDR3 residues: CASSTNRGNLRIDTQYF. CDR3 nucleotides: TGTGCCAGCAGTACCAACAGGGGCAACCTTCGTATAGATACGCAGTATTTT.

A few counts support this clonotype. For the CDR3, the DNA is TGTGCCAGCAGCTTAGGTGGTTGGCAGGGCAACACCGGGGAGCTGTTTTTT. It is translated as CASSLGGWQGNTGELFF. The chain uses TRBV11-3 and TRBJ2-2, with a possible D match to TRBD1 (5 bases). Trimming shortened V by 1 base and J by 2 bases, and 14 bases separated the two germline ends. Germline V CDR1 and CDR2: SGHNT, YENEEA. This CDR3 is built from 17 residues.